A selection of T cell receptor beta chains follows, all from one sample in a study of T cell responses to AZD1222 COVID-19 vaccine. Method: immunoSEQ multiplex PCR; TCRdb's copy keeps in-frame clones and lacks some. The table shows 93,000 or so clones, with about 90% occurring only once. The specimen was peripheral blood, collected on day 0 of AZD1222 vaccination. All receptors derive from an adult in good health. CDR3s include the opening cysteine and the closing phenylalanine or tryptophan. The order of the fields is D gene, clone size, J gene, V gene, CDR3 protein, CDR3 DNA. A D gene is named only where the DNA matches it firmly. Expanded clones are given a class, and other clones once, few, many or no size at all.

D: -
size: -
J: TRBJ1-4
V: TRBV5-1
CDR3: CASSRDSTNEKLFF
DNA: TGCGCCAGCAGTCGGGACTCAACTAATGAAAAACTGTTTTTT

D: -
size: -
J: TRBJ1-1
V: TRBV19
CDR3: CASSSMLTEAFF
DNA: TGTGCCAGTAGTTCGATGTTGACTGAAGCTTTCTTT

D: TRBD1
size: -
J: TRBJ2-7
V: TRBV28
CDR3: CASSLVGDRAYEQYF
DNA: TGTGCCAGCAGTTTAGTAGGCGACAGGGCCTACGAGCAGTACTTC

D: -
size: -
J: TRBJ2-5
V: TRBV12-3/TRBV12-4
CDR3: CASSYGETQYF
DNA: TGTGCCAGCAGTTACGGCGAGACCCAGTACTTC

D: TRBD1
size: -
J: TRBJ1-5
V: TRBV30
CDR3: CAWALGTGNQPQHF
DNA: TGTGCCTGGGCACTCGGGACAGGGAACCAGCCCCAGCATTTT

D: TRBD1
size: -
J: TRBJ2-7
V: TRBV25-1
CDR3: CASSQPETGEYEQYF
DNA: TGTGCCAGCAGTCAACCGGAGACAGGGGAGTACGAGCAGTACTTC

D: -
size: -
J: TRBJ2-3
V: TRBV4-2
CDR3: CASSRISGGGTDTQYF
DNA: TGTGCCAGCAGCCGGATTAGCGGAGGGGGCACAGATACGCAGTATTTT

D: -
size: -
J: TRBJ1-2
V: TRBV18
CDR3: CASSPRTETYYGYTF
DNA: TGTGCCAGCTCACCAAGGACAGAGACCTACTATGGCTACACCTTC

D: TRBD1
size: -
J: TRBJ1-1
V: TRBV6-5
CDR3: CASSFSTGGADTEAFF
DNA: TGTGCCAGCAGTTTCTCGACAGGGGGCGCGGACACTGAAGCTTTCTTT

D: -
size: -
J: TRBJ1-1
V: TRBV12-3/TRBV12-4
CDR3: CASSPPWTTEAFF
DNA: TGTGCCAGCAGCCCCCCCTGGACGACTGAAGCTTTCTTT

D: -
size: -
J: TRBJ1-5
V: TRBV30
CDR3: CAWSSGGSNQPQHF
DNA: TGTGCCTGGAGTAGCGGGGGGAGCAATCAGCCCCAGCATTTT

D: TRBD1
size: -
J: TRBJ1-2
V: TRBV28
CDR3: CASRGQNYGYTF
DNA: TGTGCCAGCAGGGGACAGAACTATGGCTACACCTTC

D: -
size: -
J: TRBJ1-6
V: TRBV19
CDR3: CASSIGQGDSPLHF
DNA: TGTGCCAGTAGTATTGGGCAGGGAGATTCACCCCTCCACTTT

D: TRBD1
size: -
J: TRBJ2-1
V: TRBV27
CDR3: CASSQGQGTWNEQFF
DNA: TGTGCCAGCAGTCAGGGACAGGGGACGTGGAATGAGCAGTTCTTC

D: -
size: once
J: TRBJ2-1
V: TRBV11-2
CDR3: CASSNLQGVKQFF
DNA: TGTGCCAGCAGCAACCTACAGGGAGTGAAGCAGTTCTTC

D: -
size: -
J: TRBJ2-7
V: TRBV20-1
CDR3: CSASANRGEQYF
DNA: TGCAGTGCTAGTGCCAATAGAGGCGAGCAGTACTTC

D: TRBD1
size: -
J: TRBJ1-4
V: TRBV7-7
CDR3: CASIVRDRGRTAEKLFF
DNA: TGTGCCAGCATCGTCCGGGACAGGGGGCGGACGGCTGAAAAACTGTTTTTT

D: TRBD2
size: -
J: TRBJ2-3
V: TRBV18
CDR3: CASSPSGLAPDTQYF
DNA: TGTGCCAGCTCACCGTCGGGACTAGCCCCAGATACGCAGTATTTT

D: TRBD2
size: once
J: TRBJ2-7
V: TRBV7-2
CDR3: CASSPGTSGGYEQYF
DNA: TGTGCCAGCAGCCCCGGGACTAGCGGGGGATACGAGCAGTACTTC

D: -
size: -
J: TRBJ2-2
V: TRBV3-1/TRBV3-2
CDR3: CASSHSPNTGELFF
DNA: TGTGCCAGCAGCCATTCCCCGAACACCGGGGAGCTGTTTTTT

D: -
size: -
J: TRBJ2-2
V: TRBV14
CDR3: CASSQDGTEITGELFF
DNA: TGTGCCAGCAGCCAAGACGGGACCGAGATCACCGGGGAGCTGTTTTTT

D: -
size: once
J: TRBJ1-2
V: TRBV9
CDR3: CASSVGLWGLEDGYTF
DNA: TGTGCCAGCAGCGTAGGATTATGGGGCCTGGAGGATGGCTACACCTTC

D: TRBD1
size: -
J: TRBJ1-2
V: TRBV28
CDR3: CASSPGTGVYGYTF
DNA: TGTGCCAGCAGTCCTGGGACAGGGGTATATGGCTACACCTTC

D: -
size: -
J: TRBJ1-6
V: TRBV9
CDR3: CASSAGGSPLHF
DNA: TGTGCCAGCAGCGCGGGGGGTTCACCCCTCCACTTT

D: -
size: -
J: TRBJ2-3
V: TRBV6-1
CDR3: CASSEGRRDTDTQYF
DNA: TGTGCCAGCAGTGAAGGTCGCAGGGACACAGATACGCAGTATTTT

D: -
size: -
J: TRBJ1-4
V: TRBV4-1
CDR3: CASSQPLQGTAQNNEKLFF
DNA: TGCGCCAGCAGCCAACCCCTCCAGGGCACAGCCCAAAATAATGAAAAACTGTTTTTT

D: TRBD2
size: -
J: TRBJ2-1
V: TRBV5-1
CDR3: CASSSPLAGGNEEQFF
DNA: TGCGCCAGCAGCTCCCCTTTAGCGGGGGGCAATGAGGAGCAGTTCTTC

D: TRBD1
size: -
J: TRBJ1-5
V: TRBV28
CDR3: CASSLVDRVQPQHF
DNA: TGTGCCAGCAGTTTAGTGGACAGGGTACAGCCCCAGCATTTT

D: -
size: -
J: TRBJ1-2
V: TRBV5-8
CDR3: CASSPRSRSKRYGYTF
DNA: TGTGCCAGCAGCCCCCGGTCCCGATCTAAGCGCTATGGCTACACCTTC

D: -
size: -
J: TRBJ2-7
V: TRBV25-1
CDR3: CASSDPGRNPYF
DNA: TGTGCCAGCAGTGATCCAGGCCGAAACCCGTACTTC

D: -
size: -
J: TRBJ2-7
V: TRBV11-2
CDR3: CASSLDGGEQYF
DNA: TGTGCCAGCAGCTTAGATGGGGGAGAGCAGTACTTC

D: -
size: once
J: TRBJ1-6
V: TRBV7-3
CDR3: CASSLMATGSPLHF
DNA: TGTGCCAGCAGCTTAATGGCCACTGGATCACCCCTCCACTTT

D: -
size: -
J: TRBJ2-5
V: TRBV27
CDR3: CASSLRGETQYF
DNA: TGTGCCAGCAGTTTGAGGGGAGAGACCCAGTACTTC

D: -
size: -
J: TRBJ2-2
V: TRBV11-2
CDR3: CASSALKGFGELFF
DNA: TGTGCCAGCAGCGCCCTTAAGGGATTCGGGGAGCTGTTTTTT

D: -
size: -
J: TRBJ2-2
V: TRBV30
CDR3: CAWSVPRTGELFF
DNA: TGTGCCTGGAGTGTGCCCCGGACCGGGGAGCTGTTTTTT

D: -
size: -
J: TRBJ1-2
V: TRBV10-2
CDR3: CASSELGEGGYTF
DNA: TGCGCCAGCAGTGAGTTAGGGGAGGGAGGCTACACCTTC

D: -
size: -
J: TRBJ1-1
V: TRBV11-2
CDR3: CASSLVRGDTEAFF
DNA: TGTGCCAGCAGCTTAGTTCGGGGGGACACTGAAGCTTTCTTT

D: TRBD1
size: -
J: TRBJ2-7
V: TRBV5-1
CDR3: CASSREHRGPYEQYF
DNA: TGCGCCAGCAGCAGAGAGCACAGGGGGCCCTACGAGCAGTACTTC

D: -
size: -
J: TRBJ2-3
V: TRBV2
CDR3: CASKGTPTDTQYF
DNA: TGTGCCAGCAAGGGAACCCCGACAGATACGCAGTATTTT

D: -
size: few
J: TRBJ1-2
V: TRBV20-1
CDR3: CSEDYGYTF
DNA: TGCAGTGAGGACTATGGCTACACCTTC

D: -
size: once
J: TRBJ2-7
V: TRBV27
CDR3: CASSSALGGVQYF
DNA: TGTGCCAGCAGTTCGGCCCTAGGAGGCGTGCAGTACTTC

D: TRBD1
size: -
J: TRBJ1-2
V: TRBV2
CDR3: CASSGQGDIYGYTF
DNA: TGTGCCAGTTCGGGACAGGGAGATATCTATGGCTACACCTTC

D: -
size: -
J: TRBJ1-4
V: TRBV4-1
CDR3: CASSQGQGSEKLFF
DNA: TGCGCCAGCAGCCAAGGGCAGGGGAGTGAAAAACTGTTTTTT

D: TRBD1
size: -
J: TRBJ2-1
V: TRBV24-1
CDR3: CATGRTGVNEQFF
DNA: TGTGCCACCGGGCGGACAGGGGTCAATGAGCAGTTCTTC

D: -
size: -
J: TRBJ2-2
V: TRBV7-3
CDR3: CASSLFPSPGELFF
DNA: TGTGCCAGCAGCTTATTCCCTAGTCCCGGGGAGCTGTTTTTT

D: -
size: -
J: TRBJ1-1
V: TRBV19
CDR3: CASSLGQSTEAFF
DNA: TGTGCCAGTAGTCTCGGACAAAGCACTGAAGCTTTCTTT